These 3 T cell receptor beta chains were sequenced from one sample in a study of regulatory T cells in long-lasting Graves disease. Stated time point: newly diagnosed GD, antithyroid drugs for less than 3 months. The authors made the TCR library using RNA they extracted from PBMCs. Through Arm-PCR of CDR3 regions and iRepertoire HTBI primers, TCR beta libraries were built. TCRdb processed the multiplex PCR reads anew with MiXCR; each CDR3 protein has one entry. The sample holds about 620,000 distinct CDR3 sequences, approximately 15% seen once. Separately, the same data were catalogued under a study of T cells in Graves' hyperthyroidism and ophthalmopathy.

The sample in question was peripheral blood mononuclear cells (PBMCs), obtained at new diagnosis, from a patient treated with antithyroid drugs. These receptors all come from a woman aged 25 to 45 with Graves disease.

The table lists this clonotype with many counts. The J gene is TRBJ2-3, the V gene TRBV2; 9 bases match TRBD2. The germline CDR1 and CDR2 sequences are SNHLY and FYNNEI. The length of the CDR3 is 16 residues. Trimming at V came to 6 bases and at J to 5 bases, leaving 12 bases not matched to a gene. The CDR3, as DNA: TGTGCCAGCAGCGAAAAGCGGGAGGTAGCAGAAGATACGCAGTATTTT. Amino acids: CASSEKREVAEDTQYF.

This clonotype has at least ten counts. This sequence joins TRBV11-2 and TRBJ2-2; D is undetermined. Germline-derived CDR1 and CDR2 are SGHAT and FQNNGV. Trimming pared 5 bases from V and 6 bases from J, leaving 4 bases between. This CDR3 is built from 11 residues. This CDR3 reads CASSRPGELFF. DNA for the CDR3: TGTGCCAGCAGCCGCCCCGGGGAGCTGTTTTTT.

A few counts support this clonotype. The genes are TRBV3-1 and TRBJ1-2; 7 nucleotides match TRBD1. From germline, CDR1 is LGHDT and CDR2 YNNKEL (reference sequence). This CDR3 is 17 amino acids long. V trimming: 4 bases; J trimming: 4 bases; junction bases outside the gene matches: 15. The CDR3, as DNA: TGTGCCAGCAGCCTAATGAGGACAGGCGCGGGATCCTATGGCTACACCTTC. This gives the protein CASSLMRTGAGSYGYTF.